A single TCR beta chain is shown here with its context. Its antigen remains unknown. The sample is drawn from a study of early T cells in non-severe SARS-CoV-2 infection. Study overall: Sequencing of unsorted whole blood was done on bulk RNA, leaving chains unpaired. Broader study findings: Clonotype matching in VDJdb favored anti-spike CD8 responses and did not capture private and CD4 specificities.

The length of the CDR3 is 14 residues. V shed 3 bases and J 4 bases; nucleotides not matched to a gene: 2. Germline V CDR1 and CDR2: SGHRS, YFSETQ. The protocol attached unique molecular identifiers to individual cDNA molecules. MiXCR was run by TCRdb on the 5' RACE reads, yielding one entry per CDR3 protein. The repertoire holds about 89,000 distinct CDR3 sequences, under 15% seen once, with about 0.59% in the top ten. This sequence was found in an adult who was a healthcare worker with PCR-confirmed SARS-CoV-2 infection or an uninfected control (not recorded which). Sequences were obtained from whole blood. The rearrangement links TRBV5-1 to TRBJ2-2, with 8 bases that match TRBD1. This CDR3 reads CASSSDRATGELFF. The CDR3 bases are TGCGCCAGCAGCTCGGACAGGGCCACCGGGGAGCTGTTTTTT. The entire variable domain, with the rest obtained from reference TRBV5-1 and TRBJ2-2, is as follows: KAGVTQTPRYLIKTRGQQVTLSCSPISGHRSVSWYQQTPGQGLQFLFEYFSETQRNKGNFPGRFSGRQFSNSRSEMNVSTLELGDSALYLCASSSDRATGELFFGEGSRLTVL.